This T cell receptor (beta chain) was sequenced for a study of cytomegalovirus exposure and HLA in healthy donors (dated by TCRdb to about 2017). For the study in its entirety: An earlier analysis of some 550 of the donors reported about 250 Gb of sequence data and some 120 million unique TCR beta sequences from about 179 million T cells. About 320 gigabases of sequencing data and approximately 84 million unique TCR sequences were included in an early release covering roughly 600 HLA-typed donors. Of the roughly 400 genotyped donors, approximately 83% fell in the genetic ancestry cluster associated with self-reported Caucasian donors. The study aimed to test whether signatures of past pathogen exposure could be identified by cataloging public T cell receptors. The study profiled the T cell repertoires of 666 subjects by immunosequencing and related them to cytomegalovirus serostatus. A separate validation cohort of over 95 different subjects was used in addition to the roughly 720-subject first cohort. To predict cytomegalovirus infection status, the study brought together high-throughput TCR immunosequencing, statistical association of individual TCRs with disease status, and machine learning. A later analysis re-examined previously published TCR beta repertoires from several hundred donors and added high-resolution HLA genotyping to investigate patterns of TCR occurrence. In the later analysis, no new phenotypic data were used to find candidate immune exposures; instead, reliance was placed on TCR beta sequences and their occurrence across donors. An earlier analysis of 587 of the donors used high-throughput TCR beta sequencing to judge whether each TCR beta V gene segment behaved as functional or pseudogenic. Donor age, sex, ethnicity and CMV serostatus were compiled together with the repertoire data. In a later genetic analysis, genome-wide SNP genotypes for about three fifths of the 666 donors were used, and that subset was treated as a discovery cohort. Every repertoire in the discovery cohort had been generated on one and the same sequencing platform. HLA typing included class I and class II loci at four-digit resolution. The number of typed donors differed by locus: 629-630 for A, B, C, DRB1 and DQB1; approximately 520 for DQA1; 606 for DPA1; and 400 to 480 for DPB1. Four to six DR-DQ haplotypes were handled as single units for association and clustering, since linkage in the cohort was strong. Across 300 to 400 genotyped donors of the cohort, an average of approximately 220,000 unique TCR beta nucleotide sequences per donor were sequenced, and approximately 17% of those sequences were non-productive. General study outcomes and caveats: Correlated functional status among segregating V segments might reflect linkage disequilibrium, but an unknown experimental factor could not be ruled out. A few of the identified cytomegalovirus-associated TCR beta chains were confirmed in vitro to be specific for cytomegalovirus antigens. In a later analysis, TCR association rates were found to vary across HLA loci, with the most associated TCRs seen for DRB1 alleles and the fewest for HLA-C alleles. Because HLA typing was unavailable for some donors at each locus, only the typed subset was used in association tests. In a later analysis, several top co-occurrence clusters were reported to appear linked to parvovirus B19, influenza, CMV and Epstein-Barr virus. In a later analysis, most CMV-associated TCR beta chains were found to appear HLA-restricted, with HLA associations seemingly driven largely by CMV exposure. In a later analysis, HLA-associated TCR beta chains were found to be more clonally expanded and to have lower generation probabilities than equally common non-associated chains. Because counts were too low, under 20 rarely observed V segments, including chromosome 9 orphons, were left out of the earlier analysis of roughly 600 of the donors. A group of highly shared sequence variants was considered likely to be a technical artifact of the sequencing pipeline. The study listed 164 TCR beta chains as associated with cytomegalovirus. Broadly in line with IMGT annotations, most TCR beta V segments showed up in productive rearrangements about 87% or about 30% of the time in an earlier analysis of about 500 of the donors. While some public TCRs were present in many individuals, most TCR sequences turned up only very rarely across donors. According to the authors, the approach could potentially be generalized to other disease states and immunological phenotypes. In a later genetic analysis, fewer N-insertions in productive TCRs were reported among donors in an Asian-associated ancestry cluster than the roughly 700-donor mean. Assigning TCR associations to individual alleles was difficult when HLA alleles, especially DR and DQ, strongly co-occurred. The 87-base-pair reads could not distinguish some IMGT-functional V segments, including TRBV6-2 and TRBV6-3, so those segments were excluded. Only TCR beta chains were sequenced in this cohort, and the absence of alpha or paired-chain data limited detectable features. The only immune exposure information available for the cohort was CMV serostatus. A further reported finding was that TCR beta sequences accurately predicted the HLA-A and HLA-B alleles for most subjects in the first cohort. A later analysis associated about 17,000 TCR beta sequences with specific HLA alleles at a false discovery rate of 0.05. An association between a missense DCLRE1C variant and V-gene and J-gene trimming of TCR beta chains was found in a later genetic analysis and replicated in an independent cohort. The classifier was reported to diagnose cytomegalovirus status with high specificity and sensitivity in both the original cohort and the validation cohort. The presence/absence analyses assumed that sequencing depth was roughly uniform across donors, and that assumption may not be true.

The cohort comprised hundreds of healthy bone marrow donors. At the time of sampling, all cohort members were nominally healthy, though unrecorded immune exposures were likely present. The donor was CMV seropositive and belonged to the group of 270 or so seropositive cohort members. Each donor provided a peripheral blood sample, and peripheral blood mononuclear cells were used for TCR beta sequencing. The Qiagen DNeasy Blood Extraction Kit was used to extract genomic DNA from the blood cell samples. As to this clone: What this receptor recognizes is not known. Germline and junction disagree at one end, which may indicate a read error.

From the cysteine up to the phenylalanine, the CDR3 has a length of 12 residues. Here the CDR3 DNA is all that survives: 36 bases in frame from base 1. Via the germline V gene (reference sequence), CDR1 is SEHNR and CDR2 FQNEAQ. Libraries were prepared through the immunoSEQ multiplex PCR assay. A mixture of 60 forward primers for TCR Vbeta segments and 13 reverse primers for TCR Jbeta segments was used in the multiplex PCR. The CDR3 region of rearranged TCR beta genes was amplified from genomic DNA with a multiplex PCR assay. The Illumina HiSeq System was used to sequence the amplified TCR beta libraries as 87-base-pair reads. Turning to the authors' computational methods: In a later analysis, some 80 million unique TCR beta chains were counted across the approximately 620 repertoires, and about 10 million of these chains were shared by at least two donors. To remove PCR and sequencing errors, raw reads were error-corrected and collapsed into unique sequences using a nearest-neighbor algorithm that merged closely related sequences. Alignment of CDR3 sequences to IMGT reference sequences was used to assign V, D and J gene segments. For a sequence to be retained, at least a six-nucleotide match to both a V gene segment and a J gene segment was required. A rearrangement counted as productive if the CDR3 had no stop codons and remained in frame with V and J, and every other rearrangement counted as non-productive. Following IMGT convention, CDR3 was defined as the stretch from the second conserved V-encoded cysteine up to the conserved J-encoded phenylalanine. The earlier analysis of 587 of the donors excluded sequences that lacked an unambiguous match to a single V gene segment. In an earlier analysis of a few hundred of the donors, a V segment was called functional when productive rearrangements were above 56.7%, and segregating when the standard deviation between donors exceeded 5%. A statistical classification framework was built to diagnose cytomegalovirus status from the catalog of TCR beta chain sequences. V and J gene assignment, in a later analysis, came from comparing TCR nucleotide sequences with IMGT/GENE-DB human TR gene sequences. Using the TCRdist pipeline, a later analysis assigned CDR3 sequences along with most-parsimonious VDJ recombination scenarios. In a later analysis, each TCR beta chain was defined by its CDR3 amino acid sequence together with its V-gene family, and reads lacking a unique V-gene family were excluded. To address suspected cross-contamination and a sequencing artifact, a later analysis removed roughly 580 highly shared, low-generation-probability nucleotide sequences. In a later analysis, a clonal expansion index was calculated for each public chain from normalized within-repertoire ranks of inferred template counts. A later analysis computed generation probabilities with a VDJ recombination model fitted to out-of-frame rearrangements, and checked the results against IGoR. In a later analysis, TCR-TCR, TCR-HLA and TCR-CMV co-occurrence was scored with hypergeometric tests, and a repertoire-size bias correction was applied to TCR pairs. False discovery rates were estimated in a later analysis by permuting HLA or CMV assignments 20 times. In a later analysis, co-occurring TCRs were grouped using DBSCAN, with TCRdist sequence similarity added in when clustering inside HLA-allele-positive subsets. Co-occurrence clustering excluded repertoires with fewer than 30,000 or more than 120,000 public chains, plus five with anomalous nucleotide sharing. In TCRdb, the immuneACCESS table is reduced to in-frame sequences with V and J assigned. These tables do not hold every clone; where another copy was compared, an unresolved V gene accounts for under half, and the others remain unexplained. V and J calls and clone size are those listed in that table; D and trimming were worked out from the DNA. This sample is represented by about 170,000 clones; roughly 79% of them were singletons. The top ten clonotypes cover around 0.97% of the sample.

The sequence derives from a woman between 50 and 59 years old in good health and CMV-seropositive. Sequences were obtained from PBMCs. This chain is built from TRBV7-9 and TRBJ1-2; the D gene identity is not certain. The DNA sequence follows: TGTTCCAGCAGCTTATTAGTCCCGAGCTACACCTTC. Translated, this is CSSSLLVPSYTF.